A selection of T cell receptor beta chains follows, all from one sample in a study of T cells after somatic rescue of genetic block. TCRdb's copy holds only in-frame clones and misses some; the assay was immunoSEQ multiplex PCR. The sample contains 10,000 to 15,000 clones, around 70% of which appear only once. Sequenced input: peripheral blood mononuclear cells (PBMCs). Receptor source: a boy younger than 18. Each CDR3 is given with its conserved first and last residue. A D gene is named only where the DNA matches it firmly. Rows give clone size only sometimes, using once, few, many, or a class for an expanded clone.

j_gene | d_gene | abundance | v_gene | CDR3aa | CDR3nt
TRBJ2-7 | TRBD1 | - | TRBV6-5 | CASSYWETGDYEQYF | TGTGCCAGCAGTTACTGGGAGACAGGGGACTACGAGCAGTACTTC
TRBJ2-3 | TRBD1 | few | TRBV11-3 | CASSPDRAWDTQYF | TGTGCCAGCAGCCCGGACAGGGCGTGGGATACGCAGTATTTT
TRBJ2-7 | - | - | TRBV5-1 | CASSLDGPGSYEQYF | TGCGCCAGCAGCTTGGATGGTCCGGGAAGTTACGAGCAGTACTTC
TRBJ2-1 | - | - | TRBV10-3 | CAPGHNSYNEQFF | TGTGCCCCCGGACATAACTCCTACAATGAGCAGTTCTTC
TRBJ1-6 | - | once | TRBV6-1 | CASSDSSYNSPLHF | TGTGCCAGCAGCGACAGCTCCTATAATTCACCCCTCCACTTT
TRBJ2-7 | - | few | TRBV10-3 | CAISEIIPSYEQYF | TGTGCCATCAGTGAGATTATCCCCTCCTACGAGCAGTACTTC
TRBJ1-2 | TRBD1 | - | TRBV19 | CASSIRTGEGYGYTF | TGTGCCAGTAGTATACGGACAGGGGAAGGCTATGGCTACACCTTC
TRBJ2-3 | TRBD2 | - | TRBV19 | CASSPTGLAGHGQNTQYF | TGTGCCAGTAGTCCAACGGGACTAGCGGGCCACGGACAAAATACGCAGTATTTT
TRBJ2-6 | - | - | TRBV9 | CASSPRSSGANVLTF | TGTGCCAGCAGCCCTAGGTCCTCTGGGGCCAACGTCCTGACTTTC
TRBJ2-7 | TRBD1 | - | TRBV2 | CASSDPGQVSYGQYF | TGTGCCAGCAGTGATCCGGGACAGGTTTCCTACGGGCAGTACTTC
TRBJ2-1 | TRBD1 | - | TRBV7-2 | CASSVPPGQALYNEQFF | TGTGCCAGCAGCGTGCCTCCGGGACAGGCCTTATACAATGAGCAGTTCTTC
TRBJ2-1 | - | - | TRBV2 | CASTWGPLYNEQFF | TGTGCCAGCACCTGGGGGCCCCTCTACAATGAGCAGTTCTTC
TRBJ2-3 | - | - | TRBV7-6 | CASSLFVGSSTDTQYF | TGTGCCAGCAGCTTGTTCGTAGGGTCGAGCACAGATACGCAGTATTTT
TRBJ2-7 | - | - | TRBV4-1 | CASSQDPGSPYSYEQYF | TGCGCCAGCAGCCAAGATCCCGGGTCCCCGTACTCCTACGAGCAGTACTTC
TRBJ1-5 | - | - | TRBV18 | CASSPGSLGPQHF | TGTGCCAGCTCACCAGGGAGCCTCGGGCCCCAGCATTTT
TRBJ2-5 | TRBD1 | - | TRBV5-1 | CASSTRTGGWETQYF | TGCGCCAGCAGCACCCGGACAGGGGGCTGGGAGACCCAGTACTTC
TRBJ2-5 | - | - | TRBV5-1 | CASSLNDWGRSWTQYF | TGCGCCAGCAGCTTGAATGATTGGGGGAGGTCATGGACCCAGTACTTC
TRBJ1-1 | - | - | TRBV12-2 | CASRRTPKEARGTEAFF | TGTGCAAGTCGCAGAACCCCAAAGGAGGCGAGGGGGACTGAAGCTTTCTTT
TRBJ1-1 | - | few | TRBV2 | CASSEERTEAFF | TGTGCCAGCAGTGAAGAGAGGACTGAAGCTTTCTTT
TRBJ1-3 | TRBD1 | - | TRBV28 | CASSLLTGGDSGNTIYF | TGTGCCAGCAGTTTATTGACAGGGGGGGACTCTGGAAACACCATATATTTT
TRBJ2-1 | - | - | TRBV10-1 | CASSDGDEQFF | TGCGCCAGCAGTGATGGTGATGAGCAGTTCTTC
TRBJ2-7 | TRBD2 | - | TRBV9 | CASSGLAGGAEQYF | TGTGCCAGCAGCGGCCTAGCGGGAGGAGCCGAGCAGTACTTC
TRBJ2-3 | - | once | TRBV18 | CASSPRVPLLLSTDTQYF | TGTGCCAGCTCACCGCGGGTTCCCCTGCTTTTAAGCACAGATACGCAGTATTTT
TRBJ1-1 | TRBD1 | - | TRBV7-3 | CASSRGTGTPHTEAFF | TGTGCCAGCAGCCGCGGGACAGGGACACCGCACACTGAAGCTTTCTTT